This T cell receptor beta chain was identified in a study of shared clonotypes between healthy human individuals (dated by TCRdb to 2018 to 2020). As for the study more broadly: The cohort comprised two women and a few men aged 18 to 49 years. For each donor, CD4 naive and CD4 memory were each run on three plates, CD8 naive on two plates, and CD8 memory on one plate. The study deeply sequenced blood TCR repertoires of about 5 healthy adults to estimate repertoire size and the extent of clonotype sharing between individuals. Different laboratories and diverse techniques were used to prepare libraries and sequence TCR repertoires, to increase sequencing depth and limit assay-specific biases. Per donor, leukapheresis produced somewhere between about 0.85 and 9.5 billion PBMCs. The paper as a whole reports these results and caveats: Across four donors, about 5.2% of naive CD4, more than 3% of naive CD8, around 2.1% of memory CD4, and approximately 0.4% of memory CD8 clonotypes were shared. The small number of donors limited the genetic and exposure-history diversity represented. Compared with non-shared clonotypes, clonotypes shared by all four sorted-subset donors had higher generation probabilities. Naive subsets generally had larger estimated clonotype richness than memory subsets did. Rarefaction of sorted-subset datasets indicated incomplete sequencing despite the large sequencing depth. Based on pairwise subsampling, the degree of clonotype sharing among donors was expected to be affected by sequencing depth. Sampling was restricted to blood, and TCR repertoires in tissue are likely to differ from TCR repertoires in blood.

About this clone itself: No antigen is known for it. No base qualities exist here, and no much larger clone lies one base off it.

The donors were healthy, HIV-negative adults with no recently reported acute infections or vaccinations. All donors were Caucasian adults living in Nashville, Tennessee, USA. Magnetic negative selection was used to enrich CD4+ T cells, after which naive cells were positively selected on CD45RA and the negative fraction became the memory subset. Blood was collected by leukapheresis, and PBMCs were isolated by Ficoll-Histopaque density gradient centrifugation and then cryopreserved in liquid nitrogen vapor phase. Purity and quantity of every magnetically sorted T cell population were checked by analytical flow cytometry. Genomic DNA was isolated from each sorted fraction and quantified by UV absorbance on a Nanodrop 2000c. The trim is 6 bases for V and 4 bases for J, with a gap of 12 bases between the germline ends. The CDR3 runs 12 amino acids, cysteine and phenylalanine included. Only the CDR3 part of the read is kept: 36 bases, read in frame from the first base. CDR1 and CDR2 (SQVTM, ANQGSEA) derive from the germline V gene.

TCR CDR3 regions were amplified from genomic DNA by multiplex PCR using the deep immunoSEQ assay. Genomic DNA extracted from each cell subset was distributed evenly over all wells of several immunoSEQ 96-well plates, and each plate served as one replicate. For sorted subsets, each replicate PCR was loaded with roughly 200 ng genomic DNA, equivalent to about 30,000 T cell genomes. Purified libraries were quantified with a Qubit 3.0 fluorometer, sized on a Bioanalyzer 2100, and re-quantified with the KAPA Library Quantification kit. A separate single-read 150-cycle Illumina NextSeq 550 flow cell was used to sequence each immunoSEQ 96-well plate. Turning to the authors' computational methods: Because only junctional sequences without quality scores were contained in the immunoSEQ output, filtering matching that applied to full-length reads could not be performed. Sequences were annotated with PyIR, a Python wrapper for IgBLAST v1.9, using IMGT germline references to assign V/J genes and CDR3. Reads were filtered out if the reads had weak V/J assignments (E-value above 1e-6), no CDR3, stop codons, out-of-frame junctions, or ambiguous translated residues. V3J clonotypes were defined as sequences sharing an identical inferred V gene, J gene, and CDR3 amino acid sequence. The percentage overlap between two repertoires was calculated by dividing the number of shared unique clonotypes by the size of the smaller repertoire. Repertoire richness was assessed with RTK rarefaction, the Chao1 estimator, and Recon v2.1 estimates of unobserved clonotypes. OLGA was used to compute generation probabilities for all TCRbeta clonotypes that the gDNA method yielded from four donors. Imported from immuneACCESS, the table was reduced by TCRdb to in-frame sequences with V and J called. These copies leave out some clones; in studies compared against another copy, an unresolved V gene accounts for under half, and the cause of the remainder is not known. The DNA was the basis for D and trimming; V, J and clone size are from that table. This sample comprises 500,000 or so clones, approximately 95% of them detected only once. In total, the top ten clones hold around 0.066% of the sample.

Specimen: naive CD4+ T cells sorted from blood. The meaning of the sample's cell subset or site label: CD45RA+ positively selected. The chain joins TRBV29-1 to TRBJ1-1; the best D guess is TRBD1, with 5 bases matching. The receptor was derived from a woman aged 25-40 years in good health. In nucleotides, the sequence is TGCAGCGTGCGCAGGGCCCTCACTGAAGCTTTCTTT. Translation gives CSVRRALTEAFF.